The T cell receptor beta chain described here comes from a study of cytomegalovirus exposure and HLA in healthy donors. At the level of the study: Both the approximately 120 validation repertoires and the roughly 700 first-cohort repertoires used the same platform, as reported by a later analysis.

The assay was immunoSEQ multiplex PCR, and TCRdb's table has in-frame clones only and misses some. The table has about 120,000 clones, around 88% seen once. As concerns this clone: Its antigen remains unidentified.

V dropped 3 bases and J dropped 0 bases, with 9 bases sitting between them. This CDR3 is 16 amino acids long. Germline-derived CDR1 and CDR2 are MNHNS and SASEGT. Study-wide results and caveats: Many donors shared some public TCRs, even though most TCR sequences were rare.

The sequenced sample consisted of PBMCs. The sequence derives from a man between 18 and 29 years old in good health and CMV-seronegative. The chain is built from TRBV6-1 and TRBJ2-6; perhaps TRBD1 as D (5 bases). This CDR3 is CASSDYRSSGANVLTF. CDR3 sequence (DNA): TGTGCCAGCAGTGACTACAGGTCCTCTGGGGCCAACGTCCTGACTTTC.